The sequence of this T cell receptor (beta chain) was determined in a study of long-term antiretroviral therapy in people with HIV. Findings and limits, study-wide: Blood draws took place between the mid-2000s and the late 2010s and possibly involved older ART regimens. Post-ART diversity increased but stayed below transplant donor controls.

Deletions cut 5 bases from V and 0 bases from J, with 7 bases between. The germline V gene has CDR1 SEHNR and CDR2 FQNEAQ (reference sequence). CDR3 length equals 14 residues. A word on this clone: Its antigen is not known.

Clinicians in the United States treated all participants with HIV. They ran version v3.0 of the immunoSEQ assay at survey level. Sequencing used immunoSEQ multiplex PCR; TCRdb keeps in-frame clones, though not all of them. The sample records around 31,000 clones, about 85% being singletons. The chain has TRBV7-9 and TRBJ1-4; possibly TRBD1 for D (6 bases). The sequence was obtained from a man in his fifties with HIV. Sequences were derived from unsorted PBMCs, sampled roughly 5 years before starting antiretroviral therapy. DNA of the CDR3: TGTGCCAGCAGCGAGGGGGCAACTAATGAAAAACTGTTTTTT. This encodes CASSEGATNEKLFF.